This T cell receptor (beta chain) was retrieved from a study of T cell responses to AZD1222 COVID-19 vaccine. Across the whole study: The study pooled second doses at about 4 or about 12 weeks.

As to this clone: The antigen is undetermined.

Study observations and caveats: Baseline seropositives among AZD1222 recipients totaled only 6 or 7. Sampling that yielded the repertoires occurred only after the peak T cell response. Mostly white British, mostly female donors; authors suggested clonal diversity may be underestimated.

The germline CDR1 and CDR2 sequences are LNHDA and SQIVND (reference sequence). J gave up 3 bases and V 5 bases, and 7 bases lay outside the gene matches. The CDR3 runs 15 residues. Sequencing used immunoSEQ multiplex PCR; TCRdb keeps in-frame clones, though not all of them. Here the sample spans about 120,000 clones, 88% being singletons. The chain has TRBV19 and TRBJ1-5; 7 positions agree with TRBD1. This receptor was taken from an adult in good health. Source: peripheral blood, taken on day 0 of AZD1222 vaccination. The chain's CDR3 is CASSDDRGPNQPQHF. In DNA form, the CDR3 reads TGTGCCAGTAGTGATGATAGGGGGCCCAATCAGCCCCAGCATTTT.